This T cell receptor beta chain stems from a study of blood T cell repertoires in COVID-19. About the study: Donors in the United States, Italy and Spain gave samples during acute or convalescent COVID-19. Nucleic acid was either cDNA or gDNA, and it came from T cells, B-cell-depleted T cells, or PBMCs.

The CDR3 spans 13 residues. V was cut by 2 bases and J by 3 bases, with 7 bases left in between. CDR1 and CDR2 (germline): SGHTA, FQGTGA. Per the original data handling: Reference gene primer amplification in the assay estimated nucleated cell counts. Profiled with immunoSEQ multiplex PCR; TCRdb holds only in-frame clones, not every one. The V and J calls and clone size come from that table; D and trimming were worked out from the DNA. The sample consists of more than 45,000 clones, 85% to 95% of them appearing once. The J gene is TRBJ1-1, the V gene TRBV7-3; D unclear. This TCR came from a woman of 80 years or more with acute or convalescent COVID-19. The sample was peripheral blood. CDR3 protein: CASSLEQHTEAFF. As DNA, the CDR3 is TGTGCCAGCAGCTTAGAACAGCACACTGAAGCTTTCTTT.